The 13 T cell receptor beta chains in this list originate from one sample, sequenced in a study of T cell changes during pregnancy in multiple sclerosis. Profiling relied on immunoSEQ multiplex PCR, and the TCRdb table lists in-frame clones only, not all of them. This table holds under 30,000 clones, 85% to 90% found once. The source material was CD4+ T cells from peripheral blood mononuclear cells, sampled in the first trimester of pregnancy. These receptors all come from a female donor in good health, enrolled as a control in a pregnancy study.

This clone is a singleton in its sample. V usage is TRBV11-3 and J usage is TRBJ1-5; D gene ambiguous. V was trimmed by 5 bases and J by 1 base, leaving 12 bases between them. The CDR3 sequence is 15 residues long. Germline CDR1 is SGHNT and CDR2 is YENEEA. The CDR3 DNA follows: TGTGCCAGCAGCCCCCCCACTCCGAGCAATCAGCCCCAGCATTTT. Encoded protein: CASSPPTPSNQPQHF.

The V call is TRBV5-1, the J call TRBJ2-7; the D gene is possibly TRBD1 (6 bases). V shed 4 bases and J shed 6 bases, with 14 bases lying between them. The CDR3 is made up of 13 amino acids. Germline assignment: CDR1 SGHRS and CDR2 YFSETQ. The CDR3 here is CASSLNTGFEQYF. CDR3 bases: TGCGCCAGCAGCCTCAACACAGGGTTCGAGCAGTACTTC.

This rearrangement joins TRBV18 to TRBJ2-3; TRBD2 agrees at 9 bases. The V and J ends lost 3 bases and 5 bases, in that order; junction bases with no gene match: 6. The germline gives CDR1 KGHSH, CDR2 LQKENI. CDR3 length equals 15 residues. This CDR3 is CASSPEAGGVDTQYF. The CDR3 DNA follows: TGTGCCAGCTCACCGGAAGCGGGAGGTGTAGATACGCAGTATTTT.

The rearrangement uses TRBV28 and TRBJ2-3, with D unresolved. Germline CDR1 is MDHEN and CDR2 is SYDVKM. The CDR3 is made up of 13 amino acids. V shed 6 bases and J shed 0 bases, with 7 bases lying between them. CDR3 nucleotides: TGTGCCAGCAGGCTGACAAGCACAGATACGCAGTATTTT. This sequence encodes CASRLTSTDTQYF. Using reference TRBV28 and TRBJ2-3 for the parts outside the CDR3, the full variable domain is DVKVTQSSRYLVKRTGEKVFLECVQDMDHENMFWYRQDPGLGLRLIYFSYDVKMKEKGDIPEGYSVSREKKERFSLILESASTNQTSMYLCASRLTSTDTQYFGPGTRLTVL.

V and J are TRBV15 and TRBJ1-2, with TRBD1 identical over 8 bases. The V gene's germline CDR1 is LNHNV and CDR2 YYDKDF (reference sequence). This CDR3 contains 13 residues. Unmatched junction bases numbered 6, after V lost 4 bases and J lost 8 bases. The CDR3 protein is CATSKARDRGYTF. The CDR3 DNA reads as TGTGCCACCAGCAAAGCGAGGGACAGGGGCTACACCTTC.

The V and J genes are TRBV5-1 and TRBJ2-3; D is uncertain. V gave up 4 bases and J gave up 4 bases, with 7 bases separating them. Germline CDR1 SGHRS, CDR2 YFSETQ. The CDR3 covers 12 residues. The CDR3 region is CASSEASDTQYF. CDR3 nucleotides: TGCGCCAGCAGCGAAGCTTCAGATACGCAGTATTTT.

The chain combines TRBV6-6 with TRBJ2-3; D is unresolved. The CDR3 sequence is 11 residues long. CDR1 MNHNY and CDR2 SVGAGI come from the germline V gene (reference sequence). The ends were cut back, 7 bases at V and 6 bases at J, with 8 bases in the middle. DNA for the CDR3: TGTGCCAGCAACAACCAGGATACGCAGTATTTT. This encodes CASNNQDTQYF.

The chain combines TRBV28 with TRBJ2-7; D gene unclear. The CDR3 has 12 residues. The germline gives CDR1 MDHEN, CDR2 SYDVKM. V gave up 3 bases and J gave up 3 bases, with 6 bases separating them. The CDR3 region is CASSFYDYEQYF. The CDR3 coding sequence is TGTGCCAGCAGTTTCTACGACTACGAGCAGTACTTC.

The V gene is TRBV11-2, the J gene TRBJ1-2; D perhaps matches TRBD1 (5 bases). The V gene's germline CDR1 is SGHAT and CDR2 FQNNGV. The V end lost 5 bases, the J end lost 8 bases, and 24 bases lay between the germline ends. The CDR3 has 16 amino acids. CDR3 residues: CASSLHPGTAGSGYTF. CDR3 DNA: TGTGCCAGCAGCCTCCATCCCGGGACTGCGGGGTCGGGCTACACCTTC. The full variable domain, its missing parts supplied by reference TRBV11-2 and TRBJ1-2, is EAGVAQSPRYKIIEKRQSVAFWCNPISGHATLYWYQQILGQGPKLLIQFQNNGVVDDSQLPKDRFSAERLKGVDSTLKIQPAKLEDSAVYLCASSLHPGTAGSGYTFGSGTRLTVV.

The CDR3 sequence: CASSRPGTGGGDTQYF. The CDR3 coding sequence is TGCGCCAGCAGCCGGCCCGGGACAGGGGGCGGAGATACGCAGTATTTT. This chain connects TRBV4-1 to TRBJ2-3; 12 bases match TRBD1. From germline, CDR1 is MGHRA and CDR2 YSYEKL. This CDR3 has 16 amino acids. Trimming cost V 4 bases and J 5 bases; bases outside gene matches: 7.

This clone was seen only once. The chain recombines TRBV11-2 with TRBJ2-7, with D perhaps TRBD1 (5 bases). The CDR3 has 14 amino acids. V lost 2 bases to trimming and J lost 3 bases, with 11 bases between them. The germline CDR1 and CDR2 sequences are SGHAT and FQNNGV. For the CDR3, the DNA is TGTGCCAGCAGCTTAACAACAGGAGTCTACGAGCAGTACTTC. Translation gives CASSLTTGVYEQYF.

V is TRBV6-1 and J is TRBJ2-7; D not certain. Trimming took off 3 bases at V and 0 bases at J, with 9 bases between the two ends. The CDR3 has 14 amino acids. Germline CDR1 and CDR2: MNHNS and SASEGT. The CDR3 DNA reads TGTGCCAGCAGTGACAGTTTAAACTCCTACGAGCAGTACTTC. This encodes CASSDSLNSYEQYF.

This clone occurred once. The rearrangement uses TRBV5-1 and TRBJ2-7, with D maybe TRBD1 (5 bases). The germline CDR1 and CDR2 sequences are SGHRS and YFSETQ. The CDR3 runs to 15 residues. V was pared by 0 bases and J by 4 bases, with 14 bases between. CDR3 protein: CASSLGQGNLYEQYF. For the CDR3, the DNA is TGCGCCAGCAGCTTGGGGCAGGGTAATTTGTACGAGCAGTACTTC.